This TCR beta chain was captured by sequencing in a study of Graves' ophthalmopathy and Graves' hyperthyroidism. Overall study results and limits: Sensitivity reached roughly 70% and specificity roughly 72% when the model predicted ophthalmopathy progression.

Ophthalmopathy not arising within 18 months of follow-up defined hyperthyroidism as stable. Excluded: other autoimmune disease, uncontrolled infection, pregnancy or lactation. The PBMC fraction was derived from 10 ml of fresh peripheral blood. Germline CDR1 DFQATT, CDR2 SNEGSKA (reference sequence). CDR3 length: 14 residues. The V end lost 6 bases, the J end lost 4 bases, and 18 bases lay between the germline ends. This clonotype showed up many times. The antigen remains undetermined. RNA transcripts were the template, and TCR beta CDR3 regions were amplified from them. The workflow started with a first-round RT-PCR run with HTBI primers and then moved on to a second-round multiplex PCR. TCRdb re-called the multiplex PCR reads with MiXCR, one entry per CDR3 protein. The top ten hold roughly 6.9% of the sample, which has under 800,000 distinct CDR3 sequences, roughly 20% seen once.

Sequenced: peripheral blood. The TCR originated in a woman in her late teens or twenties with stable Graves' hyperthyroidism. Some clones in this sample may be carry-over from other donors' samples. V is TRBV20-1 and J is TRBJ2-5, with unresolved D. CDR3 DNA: TGCAGTGCCAAGGACGCGTTTAGGATAGAGACCCAGTACTTC. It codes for CSAKDAFRIETQYF.